This T cell receptor beta chain was sequenced for a study of tumor-infiltrating lymphocytes in localized non-small cell lung cancer. The study's findings and limits: No T-cell fraction difference was seen between IM1 and IM2 tumors.

Using immunoSEQ multiplex PCR, the repertoire was profiled, and TCRdb retains in-frame clones only, with some absent. The table lists around 13,000 clones, 70% to 90% of them singletons. Comment on this clone: The antigen is not known.

Germline V gives CDR1 SGHVS, CDR2 FQNEAQ. V lost 8 bases, J lost 4 bases, and 8 bases lay in between. This CDR3 comprises 11 residues. The TCR sequence derives from a human donor with non-small cell lung cancer. The specimen was uninvolved lung tissue not adjacent to the tumor. This chain uses TRBV7-8 with TRBJ1-1; no reliable D call. The CDR3 here is CASGRSTEAFF. The CDR3 region has the DNA TGTGCCAGCGGGAGGAGCACTGAAGCTTTCTTT. Full variable domain (remainder filled in from reference TRBV7-8 and TRBJ1-1): GAGVSQSPRYKVAKRGQDVALRCDPISGHVSLFWYQQALGQGPEFLTYFQNEAQLDKSGLPSDRFFAERPEGSVSTLKIQRTQQEDSAVYLCASGRSTEAFFGQGTRLTVV.